What follows describes a single T cell receptor (beta chain). Amplified TCR beta CDR3 regions came from RNA transcripts. Researchers ran a first-round RT-PCR on the TCR CDR3 using the HTBI primer set. Using its own MiXCR run on the multiplex PCR reads, TCRdb lists one record per CDR3 protein. This sample yields under 650,000 distinct CDR3 sequences, of which 15% to 20% are seen a single time; 3.8% belongs to the top ten. The germline V gene encodes CDR1 MDHEN and CDR2 SYDVKM. CDR3 length equals 14 residues. J gave up 6 bases and V 11 bases, and 10 bases lay outside the gene matches. This record belongs to a study of T cells in Graves' hyperthyroidism and ophthalmopathy. Among the patients, aged 18 to 65, hyperthyroidism was newly diagnosed and had lasted under 2 months.

Material for sequencing was blood. The genes are TRBV28 and TRBJ2-2; TRBD2 matches 9 bases. The receptor comes from a woman aged 25 to 45 with Graves' hyperthyroidism. CDR3 sequence: CASQGAGGAGELFF. In nucleotides, the CDR3 is TGTGCCTCCCAGGGAGCGGGAGGAGCCGGGGAGCTGTTTTTT. Based on the CDR3 plus reference TRBV28 and TRBJ2-2, the full variable domain is DVKVTQSSRYLVKRTGEKVFLECVQDMDHENMFWYRQDPGLGLRLIYFSYDVKMKEKGDIPEGYSVSREKKERFSLILESASTNQTSMYLCASQGAGGAGELFFGEGSRLTVL.